The 11 T cell receptor beta chains presented below share a single source sample, sequenced in a study of cytomegalovirus exposure and HLA in healthy donors. The primer mix had 60 Vbeta and 13 Jbeta primers. This table comes from immunoSEQ multiplex PCR, and its TCRdb copy is limited to in-frame clones, with some not included. This table holds around 90,000 clones, 65% found once. The sample taken for sequencing was PBMCs. Source of these receptors: a boy aged 5-17 years in good health and CMV-seropositive.

The chain employs TRBV9 and TRBJ1-1; D possibly corresponds to TRBD1 (6 bases). V lost 3 bases and J lost 6, with 12 bases in between. Germline CDR1 SGDLS, CDR2 YYNGEE. The CDR3 runs 13 residues. CDR3 nucleotides: TGTGCCAGCAGCGACAGGGTAGACGCTGAAGCTTTCTTT. Translation: CASSDRVDAEAFF.

This clone was seen only a few times. The chain carries TRBV30 and TRBJ2-7; TRBD1 matches at 10 bases. The junction had 8 bases not matched to a gene; V was cut back by 3 bases and J by 3 bases. The CDR3 is 15 amino acids. CDR1 is GTSNPN and CDR2 is SVGIG in the germline V gene (reference sequence). CDR3 loop: CAWSEGTGVSYEQYF. The CDR3 bases are TGTGCCTGGAGCGAAGGGACAGGGGTAAGCTACGAGCAGTACTTC.

The V and J genes are TRBV5-1 and TRBJ2-5, with 9 bases matching TRBD2. The V gene's germline CDR1 is SGHRS and CDR2 YFSETQ. With 1 base clipped from V and 9 bases from J, the junction kept 7 bases outside the gene matches. This CDR3 is 14 amino acids long. DNA of the CDR3: TGCGCCAGCAGCTTGTGGGGACTAGCATCGGCCCAGTACTTC. Residues: CASSLWGLASAQYF.

This chain links TRBV5-4 with TRBJ2-1, with D possibly TRBD2 on 6 matching bases. Trimming took 6 bases from V and 7 from J, leaving 29 bases between them. The CDR3 is 18 amino acids. From germline, CDR1 is SGHNT and CDR2 YYREEE (reference sequence). CDR3 residues: CASTDRISLALEGNEQFF. CDR3 DNA sequence: TGTGCCAGCACCGACCGCATATCTCTAGCGCTAGAAGGGAATGAGCAGTTCTTC.

This clone was detected only a few times. The chain carries TRBV30 and TRBJ1-1, with TRBD1 identical over 7 bases. In germline, CDR1 is GTSNPN, CDR2 SVGIG (reference sequence). Trimming cost V 4 bases and J 0 bases; bases outside gene matches: 14. The CDR3 contains 17 residues. CDR3 coding DNA: TGTGCCTGGAATCAAGACAGGGTAGGGCGGATGAACACTGAAGCTTTCTTT. Translated: CAWNQDRVGRMNTEAFF.

This clone appeared a few times. DNA for the CDR3: TGCGCCAGCAGCTTGGTACTAGCGGGAGGTGAAGACACAGATACGCAGTATTTT. Its protein is CASSLVLAGGEDTDTQYF. The gene calls are TRBV5-1 and TRBJ2-3; 12 bases align to TRBD2. The germline V gene encodes CDR1 SGHRS and CDR2 YFSETQ. The V gene end was trimmed by 0 bases and the J gene end by 2 bases; junction bases not matched to a gene: 7. This CDR3 has 18 amino acids.

This chain links TRBV30 with TRBJ1-2; D perhaps matches TRBD1 (5 bases). The germline V gene encodes CDR1 GTSNPN and CDR2 SVGIG (reference sequence). The CDR3 totals 15 residues. Trimming took off 0 bases at V and 6 bases at J, with 17 bases between the two ends. In nucleotides, the CDR3 is TGTGCCTGGAGTGTAACCCATTTGGGGCGCGATGGCTACACCTTC. Its translation: CAWSVTHLGRDGYTF.

The chain uses TRBV10-1 and TRBJ2-7; TRBD1 agrees at 7 bases. The CDR3 runs 16 residues. CDR1 and CDR2 from the germline V gene are WNHNN and SYGVQD (reference sequence). V shed 0 bases and J 10 bases; nucleotides not matched to a gene: 15. CDR3 loop: CASSESKGQTFTLQYF. CDR3 DNA: TGCGCCAGCAGTGAGTCGAAGGGACAGACTTTTACTTTACAGTACTTC.

V gene TRBV6-5 combines with J gene TRBJ1-4; no firm D call. The CDR3 consists of 16 residues. Germline V gene lookup returns CDR1 MNHEY and CDR2 SVGAGI. Trimming shortened V by 0 bases and J by 5 bases, and 13 bases separated the two germline ends. The CDR3 here is CASSYSIPPPNEKLFF. The CDR3 DNA is TGTGCCAGCAGTTACTCAATCCCCCCTCCGAATGAAAAACTGTTTTTT.

The chain links TRBV7-8 to TRBJ2-1; 9 nucleotides agree with TRBD2. Germline loops: CDR1 SGHVS, CDR2 FQNEAQ. V lost 3 bases to trimming and J lost 3 bases; unmatched junction nucleotides: 9. The CDR3 consists of 17 residues. CDR3 in DNA: TGTGCCAGCAGCTTGGATGAGCGGGAGGTAAACTACAATGAGCAGTTCTTC. Its protein product is CASSLDEREVNYNEQFF.

This clone was counted a single time. V and J are TRBV4-2 and TRBJ1-3, with D unresolved. V gave up 1 base and J gave up 0 bases, with 16 bases separating them. There are 18 residues in the CDR3. CDR1 and CDR2 (germline): LGHNA, YNFKEQ. CDR3 bases: TGTGCCAGCAGCCAAGCCTTAAGTTTAGTGAGCTCTGGAAACACCATATATTTT. Protein sequence: CASSQALSLVSSGNTIYF.